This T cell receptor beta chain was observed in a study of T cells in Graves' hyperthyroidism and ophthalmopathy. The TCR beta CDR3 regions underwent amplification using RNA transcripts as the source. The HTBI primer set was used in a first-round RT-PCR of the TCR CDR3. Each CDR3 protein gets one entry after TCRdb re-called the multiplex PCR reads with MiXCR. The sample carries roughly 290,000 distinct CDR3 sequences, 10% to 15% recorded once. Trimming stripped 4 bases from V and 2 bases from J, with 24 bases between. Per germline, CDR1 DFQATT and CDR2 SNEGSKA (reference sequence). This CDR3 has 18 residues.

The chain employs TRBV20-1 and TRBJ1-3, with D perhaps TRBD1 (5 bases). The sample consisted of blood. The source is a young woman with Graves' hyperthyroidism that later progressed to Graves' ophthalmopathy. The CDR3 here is CSAKSYPLTELPGNTIYF. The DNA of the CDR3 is TGCAGTGCTAAGTCCTACCCCTTGACAGAGCTCCCTGGAAACACCATATATTTT.